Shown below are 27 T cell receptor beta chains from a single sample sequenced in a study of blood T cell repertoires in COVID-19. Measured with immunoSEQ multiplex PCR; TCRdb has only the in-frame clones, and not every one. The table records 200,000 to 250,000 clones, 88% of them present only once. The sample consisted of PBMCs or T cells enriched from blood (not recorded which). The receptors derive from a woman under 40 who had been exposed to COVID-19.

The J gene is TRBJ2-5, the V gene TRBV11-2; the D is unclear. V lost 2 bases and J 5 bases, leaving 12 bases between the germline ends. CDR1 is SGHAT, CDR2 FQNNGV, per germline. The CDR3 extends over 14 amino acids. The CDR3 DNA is TGTGCCAGCAGCTTATCGGGTCGATCGGAGACCCAGTACTTC. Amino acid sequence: CASSLSGRSETQYF.

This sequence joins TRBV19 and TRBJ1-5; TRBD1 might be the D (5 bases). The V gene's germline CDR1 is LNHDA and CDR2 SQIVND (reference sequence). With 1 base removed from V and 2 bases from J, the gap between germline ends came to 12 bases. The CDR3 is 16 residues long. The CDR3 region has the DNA TGTGCCAGTAGTATAGCGGAAGGGGTTGGCAATCAGCCCCAGCATTTT. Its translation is CASSIAEGVGNQPQHF.

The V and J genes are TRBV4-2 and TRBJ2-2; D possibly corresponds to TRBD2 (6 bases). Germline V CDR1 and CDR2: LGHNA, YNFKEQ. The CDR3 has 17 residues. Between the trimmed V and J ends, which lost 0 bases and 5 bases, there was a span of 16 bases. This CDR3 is CASSQEGPGSGTGELFF. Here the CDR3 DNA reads TGTGCCAGCAGCCAAGAGGGGCCCGGGAGTGGGACCGGGGAGCTGTTTTTT.

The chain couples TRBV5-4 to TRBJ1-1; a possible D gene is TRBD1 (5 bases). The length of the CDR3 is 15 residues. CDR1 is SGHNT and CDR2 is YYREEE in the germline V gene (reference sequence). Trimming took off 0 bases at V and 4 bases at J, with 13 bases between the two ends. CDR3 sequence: CASSLGAGMGTEAFF. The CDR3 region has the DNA TGTGCCAGCAGCTTGGGGGCAGGGATGGGCACTGAAGCTTTCTTT.

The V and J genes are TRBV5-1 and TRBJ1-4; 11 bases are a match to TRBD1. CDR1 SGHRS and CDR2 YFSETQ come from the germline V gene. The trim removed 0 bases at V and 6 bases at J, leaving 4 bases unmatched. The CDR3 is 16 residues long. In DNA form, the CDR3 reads TGCGCCAGCAGCTTGGGCGTGGGACAGGGGGATGAAAAACTGTTTTTT. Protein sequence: CASSLGVGQGDEKLFF.

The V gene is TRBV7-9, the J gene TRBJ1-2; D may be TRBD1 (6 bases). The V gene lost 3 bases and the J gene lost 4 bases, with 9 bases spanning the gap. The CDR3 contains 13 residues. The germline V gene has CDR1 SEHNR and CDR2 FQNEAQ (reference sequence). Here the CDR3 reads CASSFTGFYGYTF. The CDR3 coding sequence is TGTGCCAGCAGCTTTACAGGGTTCTATGGCTACACCTTC.

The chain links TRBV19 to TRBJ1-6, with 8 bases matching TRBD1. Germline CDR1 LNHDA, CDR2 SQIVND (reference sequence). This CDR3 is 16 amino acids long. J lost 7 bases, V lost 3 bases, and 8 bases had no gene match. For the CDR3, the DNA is TGTGCCAGTAGTATCCGGGCAGGGGGCGGAAATTCACCCCTCCACTTT. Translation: CASSIRAGGGNSPLHF.

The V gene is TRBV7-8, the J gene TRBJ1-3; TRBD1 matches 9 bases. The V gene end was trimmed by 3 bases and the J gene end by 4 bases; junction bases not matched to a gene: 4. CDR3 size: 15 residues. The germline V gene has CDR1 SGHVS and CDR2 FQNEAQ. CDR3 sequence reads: CASSLGQGGGNTIYF. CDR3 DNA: TGTGCCAGCAGCTTGGGACAGGGCGGAGGAAACACCATATATTTT.

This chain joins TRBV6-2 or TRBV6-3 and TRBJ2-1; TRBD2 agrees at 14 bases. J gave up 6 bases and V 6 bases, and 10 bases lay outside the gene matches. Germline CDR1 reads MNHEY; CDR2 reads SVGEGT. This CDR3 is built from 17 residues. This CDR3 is CASRYRLAGGRGNEQFF. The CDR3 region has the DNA TGTGCCAGCAGATACCGACTAGCGGGAGGGAGGGGCAATGAGCAGTTCTTC.

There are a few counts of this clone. The CDR3 here is CASSYSRQGARGYTF. The DNA of the CDR3 is TGTGCCAGCAGTTACTCACGGCAGGGGGCACGCGGCTACACCTTC. V and J are TRBV6-5 and TRBJ1-2; TRBD1 agrees at 8 bases. This CDR3 comprises 15 residues. V trimming: 0 bases; J trimming: 8 bases; junction bases outside the gene matches: 8. Looked up from germline, CDR1 is MNHEY and CDR2 is SVGAGI.

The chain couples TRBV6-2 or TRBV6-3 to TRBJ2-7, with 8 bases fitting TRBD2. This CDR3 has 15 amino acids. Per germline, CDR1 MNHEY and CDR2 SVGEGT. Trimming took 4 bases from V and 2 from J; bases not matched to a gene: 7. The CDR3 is CASSFERERTYEQYF. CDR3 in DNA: TGTGCCAGCAGTTTCGAGCGGGAGAGGACCTACGAGCAGTACTTC.

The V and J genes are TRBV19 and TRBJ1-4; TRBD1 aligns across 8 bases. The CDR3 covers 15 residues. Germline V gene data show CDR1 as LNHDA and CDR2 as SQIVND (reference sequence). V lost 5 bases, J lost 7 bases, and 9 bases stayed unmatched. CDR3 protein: CASSAPTGVGEKLFF. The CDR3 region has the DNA TGTGCCAGTAGTGCCCCGACAGGGGTCGGTGAAAAACTGTTTTTT.

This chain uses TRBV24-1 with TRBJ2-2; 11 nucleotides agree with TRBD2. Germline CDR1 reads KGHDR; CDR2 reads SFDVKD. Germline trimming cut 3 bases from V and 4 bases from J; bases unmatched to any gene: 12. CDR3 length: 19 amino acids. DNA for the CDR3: TGTGCCACCAGTGATGACGCCCGGACTAGCGGGTATATCACCGGGGAGCTGTTTTTT. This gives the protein CATSDDARTSGYITGELFF.

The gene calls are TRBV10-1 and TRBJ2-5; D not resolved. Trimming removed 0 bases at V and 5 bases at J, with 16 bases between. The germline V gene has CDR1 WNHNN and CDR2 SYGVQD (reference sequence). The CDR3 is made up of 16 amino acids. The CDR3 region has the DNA TGCGCCAGCAGTGAGTCGGGTAGGCTAGTCTGGGAGACCCAGTACTTC. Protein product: CASSESGRLVWETQYF.

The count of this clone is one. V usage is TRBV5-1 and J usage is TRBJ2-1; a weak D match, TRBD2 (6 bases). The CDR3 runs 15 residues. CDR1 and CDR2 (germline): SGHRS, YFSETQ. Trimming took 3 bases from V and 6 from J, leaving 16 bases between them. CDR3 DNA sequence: TGCGCCAGCAGCTCCCTCCGGACTAACCTCAATGAGCAGTTCTTC. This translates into CASSSLRTNLNEQFF.

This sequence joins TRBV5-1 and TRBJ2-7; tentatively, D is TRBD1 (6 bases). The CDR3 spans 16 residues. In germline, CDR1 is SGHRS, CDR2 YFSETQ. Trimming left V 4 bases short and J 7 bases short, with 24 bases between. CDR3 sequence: CASSLRSLGGTEEQYF. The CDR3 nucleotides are TGCGCCAGCAGCCTAAGATCTCTAGGGGGAACGGAGGAGCAGTACTTC.

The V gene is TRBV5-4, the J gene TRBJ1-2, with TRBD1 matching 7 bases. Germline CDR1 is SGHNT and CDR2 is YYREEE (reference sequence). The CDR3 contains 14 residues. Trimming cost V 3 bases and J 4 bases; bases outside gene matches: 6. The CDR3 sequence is CASSSGQDPYGYTF. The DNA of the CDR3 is TGTGCCAGCAGCTCTGGACAGGATCCCTATGGCTACACCTTC.

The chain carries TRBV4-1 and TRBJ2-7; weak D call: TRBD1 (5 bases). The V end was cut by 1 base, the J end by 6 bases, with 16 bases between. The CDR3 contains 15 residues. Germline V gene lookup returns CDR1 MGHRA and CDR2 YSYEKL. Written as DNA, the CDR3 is TGCGCCAGCAGCCAAGTAATTCAGGGTGCCCCCGAGCAGTACTTC. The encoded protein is CASSQVIQGAPEQYF.

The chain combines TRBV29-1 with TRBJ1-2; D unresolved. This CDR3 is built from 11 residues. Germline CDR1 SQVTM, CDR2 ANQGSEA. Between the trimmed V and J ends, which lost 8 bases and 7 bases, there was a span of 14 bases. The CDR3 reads CSSRGSGGYTF. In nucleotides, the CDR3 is TGCAGCTCACGGGGTTCCGGTGGCTACACCTTC.

The CDR3, as DNA: TGTGCCACTGACAGCCCTTGGAAGAACACTGAAGCTTTCTTT. Protein sequence: CATDSPWKNTEAFF. V gene TRBV2 combines with J gene TRBJ1-1; D possibly corresponds to TRBD1 (5 bases). CDR3 length: 14 amino acids. Trimming took off 10 bases at V and 1 base at J, with 16 bases between the two ends. CDR1 SNHLY and CDR2 FYNNEI come from the germline V gene.

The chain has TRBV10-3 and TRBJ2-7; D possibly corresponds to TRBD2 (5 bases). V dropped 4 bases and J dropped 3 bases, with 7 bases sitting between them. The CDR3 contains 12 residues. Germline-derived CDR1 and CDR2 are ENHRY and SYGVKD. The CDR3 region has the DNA TGTGCCATCAGTGTCGGGGACTACGAGCAGTACTTC. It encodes CAISVGDYEQYF.

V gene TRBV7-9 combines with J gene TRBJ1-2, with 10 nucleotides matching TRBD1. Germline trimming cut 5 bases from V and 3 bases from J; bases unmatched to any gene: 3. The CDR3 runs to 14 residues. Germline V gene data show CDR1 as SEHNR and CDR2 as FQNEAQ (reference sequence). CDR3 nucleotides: TGTGCCAGCAGCCCAGGGACAGGGGACTATGGCTACACCTTC. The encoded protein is CASSPGTGDYGYTF.

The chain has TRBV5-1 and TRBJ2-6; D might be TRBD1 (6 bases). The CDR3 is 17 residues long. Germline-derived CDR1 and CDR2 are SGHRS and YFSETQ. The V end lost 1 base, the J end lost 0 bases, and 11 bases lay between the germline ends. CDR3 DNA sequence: TGCGCCAGCAGCTTGACAGGGCAAGTCTCTGGGGCCAACGTCCTGACTTTC. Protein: CASSLTGQVSGANVLTF.

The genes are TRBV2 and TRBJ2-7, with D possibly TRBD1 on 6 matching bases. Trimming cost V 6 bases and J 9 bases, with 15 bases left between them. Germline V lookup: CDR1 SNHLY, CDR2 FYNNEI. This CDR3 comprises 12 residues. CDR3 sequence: CASRASGEGQYF. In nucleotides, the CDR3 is TGTGCCAGCAGAGCCTCAGGGGAAGGGCAGTACTTC.

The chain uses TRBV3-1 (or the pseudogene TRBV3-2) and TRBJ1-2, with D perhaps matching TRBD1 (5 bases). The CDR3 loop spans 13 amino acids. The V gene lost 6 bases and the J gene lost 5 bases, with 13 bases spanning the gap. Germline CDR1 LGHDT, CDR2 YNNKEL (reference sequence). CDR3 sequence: CASRHGRDYGYTF. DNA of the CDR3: TGTGCCAGCAGGCACGGCAGGGATTATGGCTACACCTTC.

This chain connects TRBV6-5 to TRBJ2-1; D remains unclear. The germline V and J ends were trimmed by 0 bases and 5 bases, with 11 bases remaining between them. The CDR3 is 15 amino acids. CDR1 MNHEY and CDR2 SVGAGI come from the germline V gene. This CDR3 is CASSYSYTENNEQFF. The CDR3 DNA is TGTGCCAGCAGTTACTCTTATACAGAGAACAATGAGCAGTTCTTC.

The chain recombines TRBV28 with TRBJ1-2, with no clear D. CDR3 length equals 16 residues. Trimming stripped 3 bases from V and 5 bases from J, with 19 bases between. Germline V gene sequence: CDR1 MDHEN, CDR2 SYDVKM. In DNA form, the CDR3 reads TGTGCCAGCAGTTTTTCAGGTGCTTTACTCAAGTATGGCTACACCTTC. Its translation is CASSFSGALLKYGYTF.